The clone carrying this T cell receptor beta chain was counted at least ten times. The target antigen is unknown. These data are taken from a study of T-cell reconstitution after alpha-beta-depleted transplantation in children. Whole-study findings and limits: Several hundred expanded graft clones reportedly gave rise to the alpha-beta T cells present about two months after transplant.

It was with unique molecular identifiers that the TCRbeta library was prepared. TCRdb independently ran MiXCR on the PCR reads; one entry per CDR3 protein. The sample has around 670,000 distinct CDR3 sequences, under 15% seen once. The material sequenced was PBMCs, taken before TCRalphabeta/CD19-depleted stem cell transplant. The sequence derives from a girl aged 2 to 10 with congenital amegakaryocytic thrombocytopenia, due to receive a stem cell transplant.

CDR3 sequence (DNA): TGCAGTGCTTGGGAGCGTAGCTCCTACAATGAGCAGTTCTTC. It is translated as CSAWERSSYNEQFF. The chain links TRBV20-1 to TRBJ2-1; D possibly corresponds to TRBD2 (5 bases). V gave up 5 bases and J gave up 0 bases, with 11 bases separating them. Germline V gene data show CDR1 as DFQATT and CDR2 as SNEGSKA (reference sequence). The CDR3 has 14 amino acids.